This TCR beta chain came from a study of T cell responses to AZD1222 COVID-19 vaccine. About the research overall: Pooled samples include second doses given at about 4 or 12 weeks. Study results and caveats: Close to half of all spike-specific TCRs reportedly target regions of the variants that are unmutated. The donor cohort was predominantly white British with a female majority, and clonal diversity may have been underestimated.

The CDR3 contains 14 residues. V gave up 6 bases and J gave up 8 bases; unmatched junction bases: 8. Germline loops: CDR1 MNHEY, CDR2 SVGAGI. Regarding this clone: Its antigen remains unknown.

Assay: immunoSEQ multiplex PCR; the TCRdb copy retains only in-frame clones and omits some. Of approximately 140,000 clones detected, approximately 89% appear once; the ten largest clones hold around 5.2%. This sequence was found in an adult in good health. V usage is TRBV6-5 and J usage is TRBJ1-4; 8 bases line up with TRBD1. Material: peripheral blood, obtained on day 0 of AZD1222 vaccination. CDR3: CASSRGQGGEKLFF. CDR3 sequence (DNA): TGTGCCAGCAGCCGCGGACAGGGTGGCGAAAAACTGTTTTTT.